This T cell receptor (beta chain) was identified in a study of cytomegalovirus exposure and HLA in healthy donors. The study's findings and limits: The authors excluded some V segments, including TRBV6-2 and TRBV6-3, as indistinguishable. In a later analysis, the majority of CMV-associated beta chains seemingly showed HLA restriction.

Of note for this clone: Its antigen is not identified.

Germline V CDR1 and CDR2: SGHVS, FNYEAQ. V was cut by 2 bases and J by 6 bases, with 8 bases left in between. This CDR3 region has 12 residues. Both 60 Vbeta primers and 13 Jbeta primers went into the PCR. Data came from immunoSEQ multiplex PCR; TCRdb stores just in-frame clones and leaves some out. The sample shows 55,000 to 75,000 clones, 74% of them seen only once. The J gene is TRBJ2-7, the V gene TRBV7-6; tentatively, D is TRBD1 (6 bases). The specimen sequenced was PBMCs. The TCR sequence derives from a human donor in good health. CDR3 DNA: TGTGCCAGCAGCTTATTAGGGGGCGAGCAGTACTTC. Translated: CASSLLGGEQYF. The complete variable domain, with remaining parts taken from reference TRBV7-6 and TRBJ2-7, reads GAGVSQSPRYKVTKRGQDVALRCDPISGHVSLYWYRQALGQGPEFLTYFNYEAQQDKSGLPNDRFSAERPEGSISTLTIQRTEQRDSAMYRCASSLLGGEQYFGPGTRLTVT.